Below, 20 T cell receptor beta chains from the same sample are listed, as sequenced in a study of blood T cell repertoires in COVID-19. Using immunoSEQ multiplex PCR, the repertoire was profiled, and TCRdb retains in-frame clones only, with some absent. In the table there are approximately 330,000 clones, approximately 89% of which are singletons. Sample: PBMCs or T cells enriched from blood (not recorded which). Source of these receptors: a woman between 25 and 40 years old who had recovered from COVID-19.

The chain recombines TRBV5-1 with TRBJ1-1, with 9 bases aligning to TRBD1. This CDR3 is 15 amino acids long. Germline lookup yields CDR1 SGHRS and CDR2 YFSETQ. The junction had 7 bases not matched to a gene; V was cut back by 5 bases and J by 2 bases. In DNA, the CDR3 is TGCGCCAGCAGACAAAGACAGGGGGTCAACACTGAAGCTTTCTTT. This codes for CASRQRQGVNTEAFF.

CDR3 sequence reads: CASSHLAGGVDEQFF. In DNA form, the CDR3 reads TGTGCCAGCAGCCATCTAGCGGGAGGGGTGGATGAGCAGTTCTTC. The J gene is TRBJ2-1, the V gene TRBV3-1 (or the pseudogene TRBV3-2), with 12 bases aligning to TRBD2. The V segment lost 3 bases and the J segment 8 bases; nucleotides outside the gene matches: 5. Germline V CDR1 and CDR2: LGHDT, YNNKEL (reference sequence). CDR3 size: 15 residues.

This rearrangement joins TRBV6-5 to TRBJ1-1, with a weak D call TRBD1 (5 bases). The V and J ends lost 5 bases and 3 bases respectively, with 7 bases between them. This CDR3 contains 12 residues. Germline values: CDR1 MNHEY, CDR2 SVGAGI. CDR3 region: CASSTGYTEAFF. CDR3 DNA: TGTGCCAGCAGTACAGGTTACACTGAAGCTTTCTTT.

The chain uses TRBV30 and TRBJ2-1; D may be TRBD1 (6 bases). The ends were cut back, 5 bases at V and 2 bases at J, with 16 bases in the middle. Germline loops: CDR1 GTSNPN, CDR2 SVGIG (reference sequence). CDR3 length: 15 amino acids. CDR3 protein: CAWRAGVVTYNEQFF. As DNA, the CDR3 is TGTGCCTGGCGAGCAGGGGTAGTTACCTACAATGAGCAGTTCTTC. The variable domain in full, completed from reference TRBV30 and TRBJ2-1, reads SQTIHQWPATLVQPVGSPLSLECTVEGTSNPNLYWYRQAAGRGLQLLFYSVGIGQISSEVPQNLSASRPQDRQFILSSKKLLLSDSGFYLCAWRAGVVTYNEQFFGPGTRLTVL.

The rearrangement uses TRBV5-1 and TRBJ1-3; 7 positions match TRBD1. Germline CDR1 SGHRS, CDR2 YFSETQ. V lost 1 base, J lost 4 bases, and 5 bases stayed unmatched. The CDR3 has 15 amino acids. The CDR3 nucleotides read TGCGCCAGCAGCTTGCAGACAGGGTTAGGAAACACCATATATTTT. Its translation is CASSLQTGLGNTIYF. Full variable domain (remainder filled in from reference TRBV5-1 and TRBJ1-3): KAGVTQTPRYLIKTRGQQVTLSCSPISGHRSVSWYQQTPGQGLQFLFEYFSETQRNKGNFPGRFSGRQFSNSRSEMNVSTLELGDSALYLCASSLQTGLGNTIYFGEGSWLTVV.

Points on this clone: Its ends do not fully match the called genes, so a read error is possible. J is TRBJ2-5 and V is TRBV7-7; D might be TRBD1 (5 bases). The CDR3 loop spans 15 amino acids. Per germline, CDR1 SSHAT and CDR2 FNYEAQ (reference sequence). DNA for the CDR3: TGTGCTAGCAGCTACCGTACAGGCTTTGGCGAGACCCAGTACTTC. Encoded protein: CASSYRTGFGETQYF.

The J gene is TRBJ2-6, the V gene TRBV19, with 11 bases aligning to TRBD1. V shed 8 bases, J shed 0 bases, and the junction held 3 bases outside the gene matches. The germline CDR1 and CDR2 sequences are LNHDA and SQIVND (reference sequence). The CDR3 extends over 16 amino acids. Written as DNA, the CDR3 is TGTGCCAGTTCCGGGACAGGGGGCTCTGGGGCCAACGTCCTGACTTTC. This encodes CASSGTGGSGANVLTF. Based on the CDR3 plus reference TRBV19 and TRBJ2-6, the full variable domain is DGGITQSPKYLFRKEGQNVTLSCEQNLNHDAMYWYRQDPGQGLRLIYYSQIVNDFQKGDIAEGYSVSREKKESFPLTVTSAQKNPTAFYLCASSGTGGSGANVLTFGAGSRLTVL.

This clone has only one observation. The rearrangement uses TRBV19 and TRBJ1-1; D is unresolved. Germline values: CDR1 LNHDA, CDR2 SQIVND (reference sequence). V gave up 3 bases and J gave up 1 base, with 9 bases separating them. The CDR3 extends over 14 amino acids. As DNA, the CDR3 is TGTGCCAGTAGTATCCACAAAGAGAACACTGAAGCTTTCTTT. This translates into CASSIHKENTEAFF.

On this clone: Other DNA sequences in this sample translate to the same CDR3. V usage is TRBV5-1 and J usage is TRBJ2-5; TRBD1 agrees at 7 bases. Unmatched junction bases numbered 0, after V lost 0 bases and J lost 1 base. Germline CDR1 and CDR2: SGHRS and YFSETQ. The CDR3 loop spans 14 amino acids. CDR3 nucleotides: TGCGCCAGCAGCTTGGCAGGGGGCCAAGAGACCCAGTACTTC. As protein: CASSLAGGQETQYF.

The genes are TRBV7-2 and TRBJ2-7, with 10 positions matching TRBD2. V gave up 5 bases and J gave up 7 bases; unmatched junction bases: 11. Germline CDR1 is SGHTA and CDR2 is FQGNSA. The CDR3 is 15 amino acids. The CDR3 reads CASSLRTSGASEQYF. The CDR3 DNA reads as TGTGCCAGCAGCCTTAGGACTAGCGGCGCCTCAGAGCAGTACTTC. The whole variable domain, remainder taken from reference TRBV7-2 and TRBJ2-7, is GAGVSQSPSNKVTEKGKDVELRCDPISGHTALYWYRQSLGQGLEFLIYFQGNSAPDKSGLPSDRFSAERTGGSVSTLTIQRTQQEDSAVYLCASSLRTSGASEQYFGPGTRLTVT.

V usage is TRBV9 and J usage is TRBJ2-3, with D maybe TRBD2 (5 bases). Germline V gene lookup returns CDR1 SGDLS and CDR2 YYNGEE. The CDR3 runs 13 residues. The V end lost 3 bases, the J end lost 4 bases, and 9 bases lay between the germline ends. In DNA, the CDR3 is TGTGCCAGCAGCGGAGTGGGAGCAGATACGCAGTATTTT. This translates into CASSGVGADTQYF.

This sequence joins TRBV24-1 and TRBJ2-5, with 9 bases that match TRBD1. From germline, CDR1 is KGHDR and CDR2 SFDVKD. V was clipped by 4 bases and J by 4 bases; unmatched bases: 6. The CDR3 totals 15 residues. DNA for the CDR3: TGTGCCACCAGTGACCTGACAGGGGGTGGAGAGACCCAGTACTTC. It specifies CATSDLTGGGETQYF.

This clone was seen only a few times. The chain's CDR3 is CASTLSSGGNYGYTF. CDR3 sequence (DNA): TGTGCCAGTACCCTATCTAGTGGGGGCAACTATGGCTACACCTTC. The chain uses TRBV19 and TRBJ1-2, with D possibly being TRBD1 (6 bases). Trimming took off 7 bases at V and 2 bases at J, with 17 bases between the two ends. CDR1 and CDR2 (germline): LNHDA, SQIVND (reference sequence). The CDR3 is 15 amino acids.

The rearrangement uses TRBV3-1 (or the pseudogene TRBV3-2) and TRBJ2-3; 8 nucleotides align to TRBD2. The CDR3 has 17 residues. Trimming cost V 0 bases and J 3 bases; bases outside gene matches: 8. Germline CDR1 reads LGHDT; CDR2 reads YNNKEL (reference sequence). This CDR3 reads CASSQEVSGRETDTQYF. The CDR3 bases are TGTGCCAGCAGCCAAGAAGTAAGCGGGAGAGAGACAGATACGCAGTATTTT.

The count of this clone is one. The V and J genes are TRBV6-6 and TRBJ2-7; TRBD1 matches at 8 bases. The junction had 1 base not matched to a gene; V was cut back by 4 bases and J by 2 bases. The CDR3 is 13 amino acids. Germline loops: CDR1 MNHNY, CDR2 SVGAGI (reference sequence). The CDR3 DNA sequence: TGTGCCAGCAGTTTGGACAGGGCCTACGAGCAGTACTTC. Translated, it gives CASSLDRAYEQYF.

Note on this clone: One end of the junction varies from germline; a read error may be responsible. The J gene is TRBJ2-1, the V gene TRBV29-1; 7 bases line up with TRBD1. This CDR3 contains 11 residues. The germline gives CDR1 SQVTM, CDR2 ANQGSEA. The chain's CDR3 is CSGEGGDEQFF. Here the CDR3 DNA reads TGCAGCGGTGAAGGGGGCGATGAGCAGTTCTTC.

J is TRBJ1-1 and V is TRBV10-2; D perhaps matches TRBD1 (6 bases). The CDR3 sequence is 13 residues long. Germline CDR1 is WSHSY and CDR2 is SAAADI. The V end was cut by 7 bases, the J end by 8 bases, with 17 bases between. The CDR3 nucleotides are TGCGCCAGCATCAGACAGGTTTCTATGGAAGCTTTCTTT. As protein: CASIRQVSMEAFF.

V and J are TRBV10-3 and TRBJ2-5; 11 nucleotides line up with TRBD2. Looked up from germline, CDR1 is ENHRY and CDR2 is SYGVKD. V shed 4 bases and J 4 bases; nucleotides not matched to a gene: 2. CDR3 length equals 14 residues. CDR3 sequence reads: CAISGLAGGETQYF. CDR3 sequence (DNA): TGTGCCATCAGTGGCCTAGCGGGAGGAGAGACCCAGTACTTC.

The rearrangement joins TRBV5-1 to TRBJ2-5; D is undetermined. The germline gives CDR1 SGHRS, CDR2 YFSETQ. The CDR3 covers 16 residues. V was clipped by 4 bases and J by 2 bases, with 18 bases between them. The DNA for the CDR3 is TGCGCCAGCAGCCCCTTTTCGTTGGCTGTACAAGAGACCCAGTACTTC. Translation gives CASSPFSLAVQETQYF.

CDR3 in amino acids: CASARTANYGYTF. The CDR3 coding sequence is TGTGCTAGCGCTAGGACAGCGAACTATGGCTACACCTTC. V usage is TRBV12-5 and J usage is TRBJ1-2, with D possibly being TRBD1 (6 bases). The germline CDR1 and CDR2 sequences are LGHNT and FRNRAP. Trimming removed 9 bases at V and 2 bases at J, with 13 bases between. The CDR3 totals 13 residues.